This T cell receptor beta chain was documented in a study of cytomegalovirus exposure and HLA in healthy donors. Notes on the study in general: Among the most significant clusters, several appeared linked to common viral pathogens in a later analysis. The authors listed 164 TCR beta chains as cytomegalovirus-associated. The authors later found most CMV-associated TCR beta chains appeared HLA-restricted. V- and J-gene trimming of TCR beta was linked (in a later analysis) to a missense DCLRE1C variant.

About this clone itself: As yet, its antigen is unknown.

60 Vbeta and 13 Jbeta primers were used in PCR. The assay was immunoSEQ multiplex PCR, and TCRdb's table has in-frame clones only and misses some. The table has approximately 110,000 clones, around 63% seen once; the top ten hold under 4%. Trimming took 4 bases from V and 7 from J, leaving 17 bases between them. Germline CDR1 and CDR2: SGHVS and FQNEAQ. The CDR3 length is 15 residues. The chain has TRBV7-8 and TRBJ1-5; TRBD1 might be the D (6 bases). This receptor was taken from a man aged 30-40 years in good health and CMV-seronegative. The sample taken for sequencing was PBMCs. DNA of the CDR3: TGTGCCAGCAGCTCGCCACGGAGTACAGGGCAGCCCCAGCATTTT. Its translation is CASSSPRSTGQPQHF. Complete variable domain (other parts from reference TRBV7-8 and TRBJ1-5): GAGVSQSPRYKVAKRGQDVALRCDPISGHVSLFWYQQALGQGPEFLTYFQNEAQLDKSGLPSDRFFAERPEGSVSTLKIQRTQQEDSAVYLCASSSPRSTGQPQHFGDGTRLSIL.